This T cell receptor (beta chain) was observed in a study of cytomegalovirus exposure and HLA in healthy donors. Overall study findings and caveats: Reported performance of the classifier showed diagnosis of cytomegalovirus status with high specificity and sensitivity.

Germline V gene sequence: CDR1 MNHEY, CDR2 SVGAGI. J was trimmed by 4 bases and V by 6 bases; bases with no gene match: 12. CDR3 length equals 15 residues. Use of 60 Vbeta and 13 Jbeta primers characterized the PCR. Only in-frame clones appear in the TCRdb table, and some are missing; sequencing was by immunoSEQ multiplex PCR. The repertoire has approximately 170,000 clones, around 82% of them found once; the top ten carry roughly 1.5%. Of note for this clone: What it binds is not known.

The sequencing input was PBMCs. This clonotype was sampled from a male donor in good health and CMV-seronegative. The V gene is TRBV6-5, the J gene TRBJ2-7; TRBD1 aligns across 7 bases. In DNA form, the CDR3 reads TGTGCCAGCAGCCGAAGTGGGCCAGGGGGTTACGAGCAGTACTTC. Its protein product is CASSRSGPGGYEQYF.